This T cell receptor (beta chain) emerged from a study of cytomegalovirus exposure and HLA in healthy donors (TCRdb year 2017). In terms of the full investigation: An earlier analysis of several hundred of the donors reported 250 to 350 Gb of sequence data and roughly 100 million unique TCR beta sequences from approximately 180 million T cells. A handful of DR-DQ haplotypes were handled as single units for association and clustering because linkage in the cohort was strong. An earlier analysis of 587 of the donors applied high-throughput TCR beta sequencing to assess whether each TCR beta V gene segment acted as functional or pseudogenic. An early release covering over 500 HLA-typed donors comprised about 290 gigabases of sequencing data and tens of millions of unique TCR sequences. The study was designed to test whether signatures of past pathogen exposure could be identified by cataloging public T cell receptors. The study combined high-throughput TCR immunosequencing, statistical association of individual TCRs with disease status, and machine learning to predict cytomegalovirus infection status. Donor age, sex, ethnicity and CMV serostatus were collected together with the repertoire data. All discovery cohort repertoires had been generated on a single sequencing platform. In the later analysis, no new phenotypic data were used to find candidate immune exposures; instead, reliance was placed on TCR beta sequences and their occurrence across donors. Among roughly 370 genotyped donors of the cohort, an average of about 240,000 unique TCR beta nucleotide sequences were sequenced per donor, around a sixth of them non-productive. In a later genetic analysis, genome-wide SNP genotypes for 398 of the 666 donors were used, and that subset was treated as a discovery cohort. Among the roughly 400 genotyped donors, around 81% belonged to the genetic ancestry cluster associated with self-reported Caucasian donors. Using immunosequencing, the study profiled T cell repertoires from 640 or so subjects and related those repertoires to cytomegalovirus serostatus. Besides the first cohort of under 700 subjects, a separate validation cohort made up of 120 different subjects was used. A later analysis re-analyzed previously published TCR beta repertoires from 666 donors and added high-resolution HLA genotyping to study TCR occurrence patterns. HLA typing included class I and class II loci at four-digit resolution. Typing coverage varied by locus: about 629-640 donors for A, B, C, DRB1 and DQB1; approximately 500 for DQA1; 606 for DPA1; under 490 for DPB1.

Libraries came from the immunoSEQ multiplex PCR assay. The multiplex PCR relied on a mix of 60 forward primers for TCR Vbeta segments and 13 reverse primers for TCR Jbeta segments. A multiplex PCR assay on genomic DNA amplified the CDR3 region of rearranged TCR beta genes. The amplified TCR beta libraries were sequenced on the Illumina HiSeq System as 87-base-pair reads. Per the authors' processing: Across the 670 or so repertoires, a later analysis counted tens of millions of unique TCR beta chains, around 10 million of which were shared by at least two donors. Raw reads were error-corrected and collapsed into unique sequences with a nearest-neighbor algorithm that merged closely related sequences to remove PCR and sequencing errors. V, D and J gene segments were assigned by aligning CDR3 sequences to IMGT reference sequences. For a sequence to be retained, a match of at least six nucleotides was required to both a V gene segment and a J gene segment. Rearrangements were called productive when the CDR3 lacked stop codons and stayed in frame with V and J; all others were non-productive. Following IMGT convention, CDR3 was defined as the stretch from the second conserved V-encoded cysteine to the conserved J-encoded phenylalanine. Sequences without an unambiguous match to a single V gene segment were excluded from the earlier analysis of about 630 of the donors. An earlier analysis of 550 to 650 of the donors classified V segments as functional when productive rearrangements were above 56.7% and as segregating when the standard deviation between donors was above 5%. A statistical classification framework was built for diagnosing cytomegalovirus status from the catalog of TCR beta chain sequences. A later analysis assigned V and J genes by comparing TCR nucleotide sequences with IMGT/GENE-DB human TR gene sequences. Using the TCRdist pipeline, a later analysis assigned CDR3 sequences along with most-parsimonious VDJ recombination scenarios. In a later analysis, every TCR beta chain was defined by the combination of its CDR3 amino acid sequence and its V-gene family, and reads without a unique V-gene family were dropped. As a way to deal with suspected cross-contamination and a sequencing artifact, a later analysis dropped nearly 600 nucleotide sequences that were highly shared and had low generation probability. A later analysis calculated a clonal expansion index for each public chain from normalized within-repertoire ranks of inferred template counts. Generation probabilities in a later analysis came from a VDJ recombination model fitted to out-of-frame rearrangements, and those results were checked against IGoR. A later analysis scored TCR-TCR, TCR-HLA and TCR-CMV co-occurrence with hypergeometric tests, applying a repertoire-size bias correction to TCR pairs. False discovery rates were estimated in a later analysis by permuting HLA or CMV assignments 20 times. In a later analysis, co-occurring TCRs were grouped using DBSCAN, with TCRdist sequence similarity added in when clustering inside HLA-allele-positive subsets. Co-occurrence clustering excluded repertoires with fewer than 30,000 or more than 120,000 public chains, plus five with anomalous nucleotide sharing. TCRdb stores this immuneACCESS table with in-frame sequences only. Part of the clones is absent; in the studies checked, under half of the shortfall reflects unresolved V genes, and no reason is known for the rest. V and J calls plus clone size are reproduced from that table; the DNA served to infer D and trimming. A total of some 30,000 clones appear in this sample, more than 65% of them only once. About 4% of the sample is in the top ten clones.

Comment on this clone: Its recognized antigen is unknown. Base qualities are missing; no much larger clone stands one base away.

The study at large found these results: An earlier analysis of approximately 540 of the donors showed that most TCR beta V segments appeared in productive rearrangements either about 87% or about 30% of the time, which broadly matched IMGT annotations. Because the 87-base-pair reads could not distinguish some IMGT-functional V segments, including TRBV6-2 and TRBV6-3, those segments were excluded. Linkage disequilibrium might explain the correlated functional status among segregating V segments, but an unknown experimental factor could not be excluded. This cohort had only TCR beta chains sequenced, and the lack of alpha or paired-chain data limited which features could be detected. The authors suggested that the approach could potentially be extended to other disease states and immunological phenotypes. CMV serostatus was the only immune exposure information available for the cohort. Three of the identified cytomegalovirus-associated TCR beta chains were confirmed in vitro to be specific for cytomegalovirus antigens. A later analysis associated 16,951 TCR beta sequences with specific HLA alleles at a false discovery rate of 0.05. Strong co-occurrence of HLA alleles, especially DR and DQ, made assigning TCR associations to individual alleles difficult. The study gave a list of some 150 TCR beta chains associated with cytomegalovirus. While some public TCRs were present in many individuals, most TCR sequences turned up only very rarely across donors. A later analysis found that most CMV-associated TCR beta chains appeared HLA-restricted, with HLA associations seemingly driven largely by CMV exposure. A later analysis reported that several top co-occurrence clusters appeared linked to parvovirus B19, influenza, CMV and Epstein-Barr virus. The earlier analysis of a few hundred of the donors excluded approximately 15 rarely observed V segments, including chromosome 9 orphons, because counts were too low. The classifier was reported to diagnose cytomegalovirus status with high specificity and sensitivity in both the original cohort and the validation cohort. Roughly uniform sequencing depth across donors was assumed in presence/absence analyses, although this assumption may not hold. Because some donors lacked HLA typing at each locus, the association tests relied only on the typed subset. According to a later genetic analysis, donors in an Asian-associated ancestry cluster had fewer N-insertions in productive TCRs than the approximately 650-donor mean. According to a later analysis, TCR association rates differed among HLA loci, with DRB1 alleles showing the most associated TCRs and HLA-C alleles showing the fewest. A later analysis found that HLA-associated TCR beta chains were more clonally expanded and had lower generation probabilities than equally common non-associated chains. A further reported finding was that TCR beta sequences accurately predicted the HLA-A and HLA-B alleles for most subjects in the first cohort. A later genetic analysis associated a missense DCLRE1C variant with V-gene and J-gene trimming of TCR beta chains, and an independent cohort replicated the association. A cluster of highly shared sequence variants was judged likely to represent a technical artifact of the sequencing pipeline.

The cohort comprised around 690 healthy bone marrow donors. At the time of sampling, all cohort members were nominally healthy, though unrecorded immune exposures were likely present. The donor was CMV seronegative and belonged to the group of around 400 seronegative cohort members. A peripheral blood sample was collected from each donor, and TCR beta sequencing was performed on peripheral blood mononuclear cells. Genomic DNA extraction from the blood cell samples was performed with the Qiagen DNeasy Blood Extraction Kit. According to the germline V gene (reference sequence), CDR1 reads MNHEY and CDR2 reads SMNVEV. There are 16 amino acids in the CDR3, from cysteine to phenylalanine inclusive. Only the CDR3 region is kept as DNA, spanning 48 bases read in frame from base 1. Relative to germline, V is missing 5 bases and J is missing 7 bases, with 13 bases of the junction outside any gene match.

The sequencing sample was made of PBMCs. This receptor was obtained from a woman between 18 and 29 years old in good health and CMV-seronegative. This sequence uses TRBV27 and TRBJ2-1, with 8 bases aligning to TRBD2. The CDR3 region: CASSPSMAGGGNEQFF. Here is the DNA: TGTGCCAGCAGTCCCTCTATGGCGGGAGGCGGGAATGAGCAGTTCTTC.